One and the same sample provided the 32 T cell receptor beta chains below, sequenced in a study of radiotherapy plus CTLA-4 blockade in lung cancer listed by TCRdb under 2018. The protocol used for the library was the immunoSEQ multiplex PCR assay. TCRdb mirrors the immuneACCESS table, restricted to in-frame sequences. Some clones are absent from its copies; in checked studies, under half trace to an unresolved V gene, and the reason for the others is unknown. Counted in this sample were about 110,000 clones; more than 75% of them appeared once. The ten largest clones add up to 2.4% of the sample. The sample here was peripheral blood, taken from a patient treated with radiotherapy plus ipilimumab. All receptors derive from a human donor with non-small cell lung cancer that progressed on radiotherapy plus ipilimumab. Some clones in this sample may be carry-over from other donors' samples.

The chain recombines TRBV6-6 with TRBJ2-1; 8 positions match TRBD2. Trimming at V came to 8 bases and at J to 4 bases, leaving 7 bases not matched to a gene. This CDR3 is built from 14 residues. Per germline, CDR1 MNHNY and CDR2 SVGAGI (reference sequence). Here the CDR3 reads CASGERGWYNEQFF. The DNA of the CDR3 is TGTGCCAGCGGAGAGCGGGGGTGGTACAATGAGCAGTTCTTC.

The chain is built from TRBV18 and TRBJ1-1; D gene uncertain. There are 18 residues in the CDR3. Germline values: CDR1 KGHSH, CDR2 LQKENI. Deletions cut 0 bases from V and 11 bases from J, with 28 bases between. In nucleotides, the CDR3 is TGTGCCAGCTCACCACCGTCGACGGCTGGGAGATTAAAGGTGTCGGCTTTCTTT. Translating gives CASSPPSTAGRLKVSAFF.

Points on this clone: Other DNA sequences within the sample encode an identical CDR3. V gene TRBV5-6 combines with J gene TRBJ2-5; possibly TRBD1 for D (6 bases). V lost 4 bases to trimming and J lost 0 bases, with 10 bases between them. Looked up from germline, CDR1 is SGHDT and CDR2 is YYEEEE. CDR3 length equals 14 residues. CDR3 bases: TGTGCCAGCAGCCGACAGGCAGACCAAGAGACCCAGTACTTC. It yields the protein CASSRQADQETQYF.

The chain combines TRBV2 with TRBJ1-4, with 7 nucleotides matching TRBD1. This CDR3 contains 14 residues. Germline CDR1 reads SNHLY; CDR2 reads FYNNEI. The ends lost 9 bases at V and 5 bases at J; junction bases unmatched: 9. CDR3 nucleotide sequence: TGTGCCAGTTCTGCGACAGGGAAAAATGAAAAACTGTTTTTT. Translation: CASSATGKNEKLFF.

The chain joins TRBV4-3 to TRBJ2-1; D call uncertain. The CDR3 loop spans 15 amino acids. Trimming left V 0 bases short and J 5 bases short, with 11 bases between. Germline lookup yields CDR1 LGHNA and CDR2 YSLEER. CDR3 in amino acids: CASSQDVSRDNEQFF. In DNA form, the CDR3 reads TGCGCCAGCAGCCAAGATGTCAGTAGGGACAATGAGCAGTTCTTC.

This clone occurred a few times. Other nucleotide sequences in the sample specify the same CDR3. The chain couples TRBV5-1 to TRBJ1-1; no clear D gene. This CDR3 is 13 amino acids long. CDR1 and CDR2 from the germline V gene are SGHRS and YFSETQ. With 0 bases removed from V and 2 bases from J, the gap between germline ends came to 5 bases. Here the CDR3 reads CASSLGGNTEAFF. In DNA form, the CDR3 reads TGCGCCAGCAGCTTGGGGGGAAACACTGAAGCTTTCTTT.

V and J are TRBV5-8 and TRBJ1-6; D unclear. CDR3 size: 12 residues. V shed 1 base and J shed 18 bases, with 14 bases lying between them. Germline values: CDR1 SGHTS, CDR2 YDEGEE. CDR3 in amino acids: CASSLQSSSPHF. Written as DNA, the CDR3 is TGTGCCAGCAGCTTGCAGTCGAGCAGTCCCCACTTT.

CDR3 DNA sequence: TGTGCCACGGGGACTAGCGGGGACACCGGGGAGCTGTTTTTT. This encodes CATGTSGDTGELFF. The chain has TRBV28 and TRBJ2-2; 13 bases map to TRBD2. This CDR3 region has 14 residues. The junction had 2 bases not matched to a gene; V was cut back by 10 bases and J by 3 bases. Germline loops: CDR1 MDHEN, CDR2 SYDVKM.

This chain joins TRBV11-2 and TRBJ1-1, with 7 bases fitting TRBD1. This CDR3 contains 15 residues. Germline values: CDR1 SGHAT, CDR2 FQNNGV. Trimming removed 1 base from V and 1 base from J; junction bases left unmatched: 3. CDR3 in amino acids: CASSLGGTANTEAFF. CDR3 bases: TGTGCCAGCAGCTTAGGGGGGACAGCGAACACTGAAGCTTTCTTT. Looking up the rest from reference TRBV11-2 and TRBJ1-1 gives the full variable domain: EAGVAQSPRYKIIEKRQSVAFWCNPISGHATLYWYQQILGQGPKLLIQFQNNGVVDDSQLPKDRFSAERLKGVDSTLKIQPAKLEDSAVYLCASSLGGTANTEAFFGQGTRLTVV.

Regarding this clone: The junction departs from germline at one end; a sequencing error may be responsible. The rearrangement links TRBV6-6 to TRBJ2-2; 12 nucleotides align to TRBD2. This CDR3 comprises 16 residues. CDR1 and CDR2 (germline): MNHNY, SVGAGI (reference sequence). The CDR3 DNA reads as TGTGCCAGCATACCCCCCTCTAGCGGGGGGGCCGGGGATCTGTTTTTT. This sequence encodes CASIPPSSGGAGDLFF.

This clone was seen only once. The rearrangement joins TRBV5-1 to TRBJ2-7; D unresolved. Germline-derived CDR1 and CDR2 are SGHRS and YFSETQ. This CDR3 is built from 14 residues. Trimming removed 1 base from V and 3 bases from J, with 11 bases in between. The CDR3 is CASSLSLVGYEQYF. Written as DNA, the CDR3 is TGCGCCAGCAGCTTGAGCCTAGTAGGCTACGAGCAGTACTTC.

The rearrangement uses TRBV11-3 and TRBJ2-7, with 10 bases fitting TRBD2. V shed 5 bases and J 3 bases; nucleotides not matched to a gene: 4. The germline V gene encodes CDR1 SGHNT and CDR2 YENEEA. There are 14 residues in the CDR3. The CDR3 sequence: CASSLSGGDYEQYF. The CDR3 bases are TGTGCCAGCAGCCTGAGCGGGGGGGACTACGAGCAGTACTTC.

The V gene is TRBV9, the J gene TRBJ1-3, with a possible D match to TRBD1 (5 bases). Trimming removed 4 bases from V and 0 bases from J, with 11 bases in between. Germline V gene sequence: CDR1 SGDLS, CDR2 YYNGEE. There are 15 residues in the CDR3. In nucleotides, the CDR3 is TGTGCCAGCAGCCCCGGGGCGGTCTCTGGAAACACCATATATTTT. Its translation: CASSPGAVSGNTIYF.

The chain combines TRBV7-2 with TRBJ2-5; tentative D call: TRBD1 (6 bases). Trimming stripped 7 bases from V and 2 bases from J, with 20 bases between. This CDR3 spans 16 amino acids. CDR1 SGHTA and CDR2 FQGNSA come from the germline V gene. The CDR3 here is CASTIRGAGEQETQYF. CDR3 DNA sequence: TGTGCCAGCACCATCAGGGGCGCAGGGGAACAAGAGACCCAGTACTTC.

The CDR3 DNA reads as TGTGCCAGCAGTTTGAGGGTTACTGAAGCTTTCTTT. It translates to CASSLRVTEAFF. This chain joins TRBV28 and TRBJ1-1; D gene uncertain. Germline CDR1 reads MDHEN; CDR2 reads SYDVKM. The CDR3 contains 12 residues. The germline V and J ends were trimmed by 3 bases and 5 bases, with 7 bases remaining between them.

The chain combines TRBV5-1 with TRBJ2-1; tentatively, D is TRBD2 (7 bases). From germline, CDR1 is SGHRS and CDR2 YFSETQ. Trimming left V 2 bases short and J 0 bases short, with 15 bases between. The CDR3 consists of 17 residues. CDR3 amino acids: CASSFGGGGYSYNEQFF. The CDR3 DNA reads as TGCGCCAGCAGCTTCGGGGGCGGGGGTTACTCCTACAATGAGCAGTTCTTC.

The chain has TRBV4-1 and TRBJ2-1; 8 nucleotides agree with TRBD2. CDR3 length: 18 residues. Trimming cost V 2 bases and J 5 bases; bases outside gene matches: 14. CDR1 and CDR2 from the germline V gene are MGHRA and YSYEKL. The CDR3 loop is CASSQTLPRGGVDNEQFF. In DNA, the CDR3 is TGCGCCAGCAGCCAAACCCTTCCCCGGGGGGGGGTAGACAATGAGCAGTTCTTC.

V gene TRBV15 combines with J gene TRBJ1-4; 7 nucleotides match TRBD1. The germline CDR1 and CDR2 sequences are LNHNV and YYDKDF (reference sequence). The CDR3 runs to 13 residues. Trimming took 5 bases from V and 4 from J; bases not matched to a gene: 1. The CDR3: CATSRDSNEKLFF. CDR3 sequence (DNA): TGTGCCACCAGCCGGGACAGTAATGAAAAACTGTTTTTT. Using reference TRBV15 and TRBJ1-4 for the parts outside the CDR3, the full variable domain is DAMVIQNPRYQVTQFGKPVTLSCSQTLNHNVMYWYQQKSSQAPKLLFHYYDKDFNNEADTPDNFQSRRPNTSFCFLDIRSPGLGDTAMYLCATSRDSNEKLFFGSGTQLSVL.

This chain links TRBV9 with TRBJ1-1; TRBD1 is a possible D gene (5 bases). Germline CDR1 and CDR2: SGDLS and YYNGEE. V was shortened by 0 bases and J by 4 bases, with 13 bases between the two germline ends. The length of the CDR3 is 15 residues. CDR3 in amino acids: CASSVGSGDGTEAFF. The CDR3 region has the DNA TGTGCCAGCAGCGTAGGGTCGGGGGATGGCACTGAAGCTTTCTTT.

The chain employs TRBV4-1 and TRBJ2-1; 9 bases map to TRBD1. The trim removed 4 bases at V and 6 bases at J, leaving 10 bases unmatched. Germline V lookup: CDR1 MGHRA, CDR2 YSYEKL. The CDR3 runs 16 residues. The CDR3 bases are TGCGCCAGCAGCCTGGGACAGGGTATCCTTGGCAATGAGCAGTTCTTC. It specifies CASSLGQGILGNEQFF.

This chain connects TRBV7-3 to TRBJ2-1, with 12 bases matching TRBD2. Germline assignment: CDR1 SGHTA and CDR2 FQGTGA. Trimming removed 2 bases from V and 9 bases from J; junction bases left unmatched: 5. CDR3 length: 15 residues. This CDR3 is CASSLLAGGPGEQFF. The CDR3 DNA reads TGTGCCAGCAGCTTACTAGCGGGGGGGCCGGGTGAGCAGTTCTTC.

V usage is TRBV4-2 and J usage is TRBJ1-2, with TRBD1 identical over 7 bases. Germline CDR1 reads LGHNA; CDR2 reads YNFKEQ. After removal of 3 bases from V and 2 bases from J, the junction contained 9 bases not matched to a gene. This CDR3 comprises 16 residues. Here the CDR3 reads CASSQETRGQNYGYTF. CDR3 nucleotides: TGTGCCAGCAGCCAGGAAACGCGGGGACAGAACTATGGCTACACCTTC.

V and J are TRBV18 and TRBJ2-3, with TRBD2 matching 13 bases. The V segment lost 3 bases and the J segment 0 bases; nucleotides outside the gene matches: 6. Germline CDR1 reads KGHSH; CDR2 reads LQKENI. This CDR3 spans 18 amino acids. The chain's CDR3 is CASSPRTSGGHSTDTQYF. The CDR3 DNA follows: TGTGCCAGCTCACCCCGGACTAGCGGGGGCCATAGCACAGATACGCAGTATTTT.

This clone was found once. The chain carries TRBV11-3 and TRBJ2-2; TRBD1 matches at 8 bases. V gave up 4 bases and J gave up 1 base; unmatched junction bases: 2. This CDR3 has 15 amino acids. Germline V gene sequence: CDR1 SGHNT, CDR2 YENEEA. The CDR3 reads CASSWGTGNTGELFF. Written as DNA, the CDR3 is TGTGCCAGCAGCTGGGGGACAGGGAACACCGGGGAGCTGTTTTTT.

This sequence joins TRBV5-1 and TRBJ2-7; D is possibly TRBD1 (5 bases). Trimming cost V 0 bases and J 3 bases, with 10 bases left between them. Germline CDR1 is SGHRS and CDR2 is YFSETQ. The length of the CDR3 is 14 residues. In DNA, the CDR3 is TGCGCCAGCAGCTTGGTGGACATAAACTACGAGCAGTACTTC. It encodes CASSLVDINYEQYF. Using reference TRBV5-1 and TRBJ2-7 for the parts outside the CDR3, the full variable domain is KAGVTQTPRYLIKTRGQQVTLSCSPISGHRSVSWYQQTPGQGLQFLFEYFSETQRNKGNFPGRFSGRQFSNSRSEMNVSTLELGDSALYLCASSLVDINYEQYFGPGTRLTVT.

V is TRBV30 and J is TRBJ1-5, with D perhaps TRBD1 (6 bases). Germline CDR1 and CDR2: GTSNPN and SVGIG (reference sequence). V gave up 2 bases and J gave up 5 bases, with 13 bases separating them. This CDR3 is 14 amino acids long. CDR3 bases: TGTGCCTGGAGTACAGGGAGCGTCGATCAGCCCCAGCATTTT. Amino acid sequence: CAWSTGSVDQPQHF.

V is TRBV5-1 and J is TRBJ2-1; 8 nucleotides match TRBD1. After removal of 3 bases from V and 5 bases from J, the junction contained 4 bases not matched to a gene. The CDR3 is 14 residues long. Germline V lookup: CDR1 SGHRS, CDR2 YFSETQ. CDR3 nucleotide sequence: TGCGCCAGCAGCTCCCAGACAGGGGACAATGAGCAGTTCTTC. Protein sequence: CASSSQTGDNEQFF. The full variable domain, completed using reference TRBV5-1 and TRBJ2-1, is KAGVTQTPRYLIKTRGQQVTLSCSPISGHRSVSWYQQTPGQGLQFLFEYFSETQRNKGNFPGRFSGRQFSNSRSEMNVSTLELGDSALYLCASSSQTGDNEQFFGPGTRLTVL.

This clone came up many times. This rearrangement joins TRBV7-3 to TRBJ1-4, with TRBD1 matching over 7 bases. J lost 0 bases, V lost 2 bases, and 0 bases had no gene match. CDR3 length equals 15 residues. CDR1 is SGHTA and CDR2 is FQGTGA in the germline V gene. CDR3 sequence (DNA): TGTGCCAGCAGCTTACAGGGGGCAACTAATGAAAAACTGTTTTTT. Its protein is CASSLQGATNEKLFF.

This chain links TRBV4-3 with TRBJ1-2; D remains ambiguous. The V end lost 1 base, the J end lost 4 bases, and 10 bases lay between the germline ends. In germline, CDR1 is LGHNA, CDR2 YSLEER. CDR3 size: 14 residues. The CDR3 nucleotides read TGCGCCAGCAGCCAAGCGGCACAGCTCTATGGCTACACCTTC. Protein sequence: CASSQAAQLYGYTF.

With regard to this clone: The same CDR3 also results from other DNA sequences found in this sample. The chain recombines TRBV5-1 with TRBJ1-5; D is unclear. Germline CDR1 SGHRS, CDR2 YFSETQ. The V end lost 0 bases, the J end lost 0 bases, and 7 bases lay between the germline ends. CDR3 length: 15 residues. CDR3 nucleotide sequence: TGCGCCAGCAGCTTGGGGGTCGGTAGCAATCAGCCCCAGCATTTT. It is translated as CASSLGVGSNQPQHF.

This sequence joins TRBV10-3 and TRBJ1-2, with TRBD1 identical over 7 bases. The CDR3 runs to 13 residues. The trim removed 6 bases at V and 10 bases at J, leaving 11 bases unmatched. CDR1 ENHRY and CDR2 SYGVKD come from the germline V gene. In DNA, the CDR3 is TGTGCCATCAGGGAAGGACAGGTAGCGCCCTACACCTTC. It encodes CAIREGQVAPYTF.

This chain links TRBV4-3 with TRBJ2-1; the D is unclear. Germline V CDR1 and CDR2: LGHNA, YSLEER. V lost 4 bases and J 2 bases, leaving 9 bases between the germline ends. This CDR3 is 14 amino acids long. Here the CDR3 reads CASSRGPAYNEQFF. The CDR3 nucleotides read TGCGCCAGCAGCCGGGGTCCTGCCTACAATGAGCAGTTCTTC.